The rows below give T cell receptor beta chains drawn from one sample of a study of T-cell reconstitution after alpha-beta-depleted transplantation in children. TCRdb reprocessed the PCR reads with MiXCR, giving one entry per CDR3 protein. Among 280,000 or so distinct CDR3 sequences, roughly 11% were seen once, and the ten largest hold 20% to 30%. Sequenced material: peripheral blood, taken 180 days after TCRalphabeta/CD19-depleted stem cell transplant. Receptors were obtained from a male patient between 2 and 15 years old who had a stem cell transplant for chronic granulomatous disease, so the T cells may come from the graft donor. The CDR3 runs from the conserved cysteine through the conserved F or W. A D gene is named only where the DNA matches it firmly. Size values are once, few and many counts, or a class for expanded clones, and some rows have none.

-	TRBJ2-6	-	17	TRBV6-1	TGTGCCAGCACTCCATGGGGGGTAGGCTCTGGGGCCAACGCCCTGACTTTC	CASTPWGVGSGANALTF
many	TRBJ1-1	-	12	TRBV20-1	TGCAGTGCAAGGACGGCGAACACTGAAGCTTTCTTT	CSARTANTEAFF
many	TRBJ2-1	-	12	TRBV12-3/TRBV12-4	TGTGCCAGCAGTACAACGCACAATGAGCAGTTCTTC	CASSTTHNEQFF
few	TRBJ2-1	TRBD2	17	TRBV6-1	TGTGCCAGCAGACCCTTAGCGGGAGGGCCGTCCTACAATGAGCAGTTCTTC	CASRPLAGGPSYNEQFF
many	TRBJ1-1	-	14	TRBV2	TGTGCCAGCAGTGAGGATGGGGGGAACACTGAAGCTTTCTTT	CASSEDGGNTEAFF
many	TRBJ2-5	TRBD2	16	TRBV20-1	TGCAGTGCTACGAATGTTATGGGACTAGCGTTGGAGACCCAGTACTTC	CSATNVMGLALETQYF
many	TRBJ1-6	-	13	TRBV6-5	TGTGCCAGCAGTTACTCTTCGGGCTCACCCCTCCACTTT	CASSYSSGSPLHF
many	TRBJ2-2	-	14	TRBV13	TGTGCCAGCAGCTTAGAAGTTGGAGGAGGGGAGCTGTTTTTT	CASSLEVGGGELFF
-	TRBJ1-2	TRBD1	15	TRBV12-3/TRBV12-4	TGTGCCAGCAGTTTTACAGGGGCTGGGAACTATAGCTACACCTTC	CASSFTGAGNYSYTF
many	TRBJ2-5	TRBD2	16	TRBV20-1	TGCAGTGCCCACGGATTCAGGGCTAGCGGGATTGAGACCCAGTACTTC	CSAHGFRASGIETQYF
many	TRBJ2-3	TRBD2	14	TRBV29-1	TGCAGCGTTGAGAGGGGGCCTAGCGGGAGGTCGCAGTATTTT	CSVERGPSGRSQYF
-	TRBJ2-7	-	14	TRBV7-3	TGTGCCAGCAGCTCTAACTGGCTTGGCTACGAGCAGTACTTC	CASSSNWLGYEQYF
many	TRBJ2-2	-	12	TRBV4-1	TGCGCCAGCAGCCATTACAGCGGGGAGCTGTTTTTT	CASSHYSGELFF